The entry below describes one TCR beta chain. RNA amounts of 0.5 to 1 ug underwent reverse transcription with random hexamers. TCRdb passed the immunoSEQ multiplex PCR reads through MiXCR, listing each CDR3 protein once. This table holds 100,000 to 150,000 distinct CDR3 sequences, 90% to 95% found once. This entry comes from a study of CD8 T cells in Susac syndrome. The CDR3 length is 15 residues. Germline V gives CDR1 SEHNR, CDR2 FQNEAQ (reference sequence). V lost 5 bases, J lost 0 bases, and 13 bases lay in between. Sequenced sample: CD4+ T cells from PBMCs. This sequence originates from a human donor in good health. The chain has TRBV7-9 and TRBJ1-2; D is undetermined. CDR3 coding DNA: TGTGCCAGCAGCAGTATGGCCCCTTCTAACTATGGCTACACCTTC. It encodes CASSSMAPSNYGYTF.